Here is one T cell receptor beta chain with its context. The clone's antigen remains unknown. No base-level quality is on record; no much larger clone is a single base apart. TCRbeta CDR3 regions were amplified from genomic DNA using the immunoSEQ Assay, a bias-controlled multiplex PCR. Per the authors' processing: The number of nucleated cells in each sample was estimated from the amplification of reference gene primers within the assay. To quantify the absolute abundance of each unique TCRbeta CDR3 rearrangement, sequence reads were collapsed and filtered. For each sample, productive Simpson clonality was calculated as the square root of Simpson's diversity index across productive rearrangements. Held by TCRdb, this immuneACCESS table contains in-frame sequences only and omits some clones. Under half of the omission traces to an unresolved V gene where checked; the cause of the rest is unknown. V and J calls and clone size are those listed in that table; D and trimming were worked out from the DNA. The sample table shows a few hundred thousand clones, and 86% are seen once. The ten biggest clones cover around 4.5% of the sample.

Participants in the prospective study were enrolled through a virtual design, were aged about 18 to 100 years, and lived in approximately 25 United States geographic areas. In the prospective study, cohorts were assigned on the basis of participant-reported clinical history obtained from a screening survey and a study questionnaire. Each participant in the prospective study had whole blood, serum and a nasopharyngeal or oropharyngeal swab collected by mobile phlebotomists. Prospective study participants could optionally give additional blood draws and questionnaires over an approximately 2-month period. Blood samples from the prospective study were shipped frozen or at room temperature prior to DNA extraction. The CDR3 covers 16 residues, taking in both the cysteine and the phenylalanine. Only the CDR3 region is kept as DNA, spanning 48 bases read in frame from base 1. The V end gives up 3 bases and the J end 6 bases, leaving 7 bases in the junction not matched to a gene. CDR1 and CDR2, per the germline V gene, are SGHTA and FQGNSA.

The entry originates in a study of blood T cell repertoires in COVID-19 (dated by TCRdb to 2018 to 2020). About the investigation overall: Collaborator samples came from the United States, Italy and Spain and covered acute and convalescent phases of COVID-19. The material from the prospective study consisted of cDNA or gDNA derived from T cells, B-cell-depleted T cells, or PBMCs. Subjects who had been exposed to COVID-19, were actively infected with it, or had recovered from it provided the deeply sampled blood TCRbeta repertoires that made up the dataset. The repertoires were released in a freely available public database intended as a resource for research on the immune response to SARS-CoV-2. The samples were drawn from two sources: the first 160 participants of the ongoing ImmuneRACE study, and over 1,000 subjects contributed by 6 global collaborators. Sample metadata almost always included a de-identified subject ID, COVID-19 status, age in years and sex. HLA class I and class II types, where available, came from metadata supplied by the sample provider rather than from assay-based typing.

Results and caveats for the whole study, not just this receptor: The quantity of clinical and demographic metadata differed by source and by participant and was supplied without curation.

The TCR originated in a woman in her forties with acute COVID-19. In this chain, TRBV7-2 is recombined with TRBJ2-7; TRBD2 lines up with 14 middle nucleotides. The specimen was PBMCs or T cells enriched from blood (not recorded which). This receptor carries the CDR3 CASSFSRLAGGREQYF. The bases read TGTGCCAGCAGCTTCTCAAGACTAGCGGGAGGGCGCGAGCAGTACTTC.